The clone carrying this TCR beta chain has a handful of counts. Its antigen is undetermined. At one end the junction does not follow the germline gene, possibly because of a read error. The sample is drawn from a study of tumor-infiltrating lymphocytes in primary liver carcinoma. On the study more broadly: Per sample, productive TCRbeta reads numbered roughly 3.5 to 7.13 million, similar across tissue types. Overall study findings and caveats: The study found a significantly higher top-250-clone fraction in tumors than in blood (p = 0.039).

The investigators made TCR beta cDNA from 400 to 500 ng total RNA, using a constant-region primer. Slightly modified ARM-PCR, run as three nested multiplex PCR rounds, produced the TCR beta libraries. Investigators reported that the first two PCR rounds, at 10 cycles each, used TRBV1-TRBV30 forward primers with a C-beta reverse primer. TCRdb analysed the multiplex PCR reads with MiXCR anew, one entry per CDR3 protein. This table has about 180,000 distinct CDR3 sequences, 50% to 75% appearing once. CDR3 length: 15 residues. Germline V CDR1 and CDR2: MNHNS, SASEGT. In addition to blood RNA drawn from unsorted whole blood, germline DNA was extracted.

The genes are TRBV6-1 and TRBJ1-5; possible D gene TRBD1, 5 bases. The origin of this receptor is a man between 40 and 49 years old with primary liver carcinoma and hepatitis B virus infection. Sequencing input: peripheral blood. The CDR3 DNA reads as TGTGCCAGCAGTGAACGGGGACTTGGCAATCAGTCCCAGCATTTT. Amino acids: CASSERGLGNQSQHF.